These T cell receptor beta chains were read from a single sample in a study of cytomegalovirus exposure and HLA in healthy donors. Profiling relied on immunoSEQ multiplex PCR, and the TCRdb table lists in-frame clones only, not all of them. The sample includes around 300,000 clones, around 90% of them seen just once. What was sequenced was PBMCs. The receptors originated from a woman aged 25 to 39 in good health and CMV-seropositive. The conserved cysteine and the conserved F or W are not part of the CDR3 here. The order of the fields is V gene, J gene, CDR3 protein.

V: TRBV28
J: TRBJ1-1
CDR3: ASSFRGRGWNPEAF

V: TRBV5-4
J: TRBJ2-1
CDR3: ASSLGGASGSNEQF

V: TRBV5-1
J: TRBJ2-7
CDR3: ASSFPRGSSYEQY

V: TRBV27
J: TRBJ2-7
CDR3: ASSFSETGYEQY

V: TRBV5-1
J: TRBJ2-1
CDR3: ASSLGQLNSYNEQF

V: TRBV28
J: TRBJ1-5
CDR3: ASTLGGWNSNQPQH

V: TRBV7-9
J: TRBJ1-1
CDR3: ASSPLGNTEAF

V: TRBV19
J: TRBJ2-2
CDR3: ASSRQGFLTGELF

V: TRBV15
J: TRBJ1-5
CDR3: ATSRNREGNQPQH

V: TRBV10-3
J: TRBJ1-2
CDR3: AITGGNYGYT

V: TRBV28
J: TRBJ1-2
CDR3: ASHDREGYGYT

V: TRBV6-5
J: TRBJ2-7
CDR3: ASSYSRQGYEQY

V: TRBV6-6
J: TRBJ1-6
CDR3: ASSLDSYNSPLH

V: TRBV7-8
J: TRBJ2-7
CDR3: ASRGQGAHEQY

V: TRBV2
J: TRBJ2-7
CDR3: AGSGTGGSYEQY

V: TRBV30
J: TRBJ1-2
CDR3: AWSDAVGYT

V: TRBV5-1
J: TRBJ1-6
CDR3: ASSLAGQTSYNSPLH

V: TRBV4-3
J: TRBJ2-7
CDR3: ASSQDSDLNSYEQY

V: TRBV6-6
J: TRBJ2-5
CDR3: ASSYRSPGGETQY

V: TRBV7-2
J: TRBJ2-7
CDR3: ASSLVVGNEQY

V: TRBV6-1
J: TRBJ1-3
CDR3: ASSEEYSGNTIY

V: TRBV5-4
J: TRBJ1-2
CDR3: ASSRDESYGYT

V: TRBV6-6
J: TRBJ1-5
CDR3: ASNDRGDDQPQH

V: TRBV2
J: TRBJ1-1
CDR3: ASSEAVAGGAGTEAF

V: TRBV10-3
J: TRBJ1-6
CDR3: AISEGDSPLH

V: TRBV25-1
J: TRBJ1-2
CDR3: ASSGTGGETSYGYT

V: TRBV5-4
J: TRBJ1-2
CDR3: ASSLEAENYGYT

V: TRBV28
J: TRBJ2-1
CDR3: ASSNPSGTYNEQF

V: TRBV6-1
J: TRBJ2-1
CDR3: ASSEGLAGVNEQF

V: TRBV6-5
J: TRBJ1-6
CDR3: ASSYSRHNSPLH

V: TRBV11-2
J: TRBJ2-5
CDR3: ASSPGVQETQY

V: TRBV4-3
J: TRBJ1-1
CDR3: ASSQETGWNEAF

V: TRBV9
J: TRBJ2-1
CDR3: ASSERGVAGNEQF

V: TRBV6-5
J: TRBJ2-1
CDR3: ASSYSLAGANEQF

V: TRBV5-6
J: TRBJ2-6
CDR3: ASSLAPGLSGANVLT

V: TRBV29-1
J: TRBJ1-2
CDR3: SVGSRGGYT

V: TRBV15
J: TRBJ2-2
CDR3: ATSYRGEERELF

V: TRBV29-1
J: TRBJ1-2
CDR3: SVEYGSRGGYT

V: TRBV9
J: TRBJ1-2
CDR3: ASSVVGGDNVYT

V: TRBV6-1
J: TRBJ2-7
CDR3: ASSGGWDRAYEQY